The clone carrying this T cell receptor (beta chain) was detected ten times or more. Time point defined: patch test 3, about 24 weeks after DPC sensitization. Treatment specified: therapeutic diphenylcyclopropenone sensitization with weekly scalp DPC. The authors extracted total RNA from unfractionated whole blood. Blood draws preceded each patch test application. TCRdb fed the RACE reads into MiXCR, producing one record per CDR3 protein. The profile shows 40,000 or so distinct CDR3 sequences, about 12% of them singletons. This record comes from a study of human T cells and chemical hapten exposure. This CDR3 spans 18 amino acids. Germline V gene lookup returns CDR1 SGHAT and CDR2 FQNNGV. J was trimmed by 4 bases and V by 3 bases; bases with no gene match: 9.

The chain uses TRBV11-2 and TRBJ2-4, with 13 nucleotides matching TRBD2. The sequence derives from a woman in her forties with alopecia areata. Some clones in this sample may be carry-over from other donors' samples. This material consisted of whole blood, taken in connection with sensitization to the hapten diphenylcyclopropenone (DPC). The CDR3 DNA reads TGTGCCAGCAGCTTGGATCCGGGACTAGCGGGGCTAAAAAACATTCAGTACTTC. Translation gives CASSLDPGLAGLKNIQYF.